The entry that follows covers one T cell receptor (beta chain) sequence. There are 14 residues in the CDR3. Germline CDR1 is LGHNA and CDR2 is YNFKEQ. Trimming removed 6 bases at V and 3 bases at J, with 14 bases between. The data derive from a study of blood T cell repertoires in COVID-19. Repertoires were generated with immunoSEQ multiplex PCR, while TCRdb's copy carries only in-frame clones and drops some. The repertoire holds 50,000 to 60,000 clones, with roughly 90% as singletons. This chain uses TRBV4-2 with TRBJ1-1; D remains unclear. The specimen was peripheral blood. The receptor's source is a woman of 80 years or more with acute or convalescent COVID-19. The DNA for the CDR3 is TGTGCCAGCAGGTTCTCAAGCGGGGACACTGAAGCTTTCTTT. It encodes CASRFSSGDTEAFF.